The entry below gives a single T cell receptor (beta chain) sequence along with its context. This entry comes from a study of cytomegalovirus exposure and HLA in healthy donors. The CDR3 is 14 residues long. Trimming cost V 3 bases and J 9 bases; bases outside gene matches: 6. CDR1 is MNHEY and CDR2 is SMNVEV in the germline V gene (reference sequence). The data were produced by immunoSEQ multiplex PCR, yet TCRdb's version contains in-frame clones alone and is incomplete. The table records 200,000 to 250,000 clones, over 75% of them present only once. This chain links TRBV27 with TRBJ1-5; 9 nucleotides agree with TRBD1. The sequencing sample was made of PBMCs. This clonotype originated in a woman under 30 in good health and CMV-seropositive. The CDR3 spells CASSLMTGGWPQHF. For the CDR3, the DNA is TGTGCCAGCAGTTTGATGACAGGGGGGTGGCCCCAGCATTTT.